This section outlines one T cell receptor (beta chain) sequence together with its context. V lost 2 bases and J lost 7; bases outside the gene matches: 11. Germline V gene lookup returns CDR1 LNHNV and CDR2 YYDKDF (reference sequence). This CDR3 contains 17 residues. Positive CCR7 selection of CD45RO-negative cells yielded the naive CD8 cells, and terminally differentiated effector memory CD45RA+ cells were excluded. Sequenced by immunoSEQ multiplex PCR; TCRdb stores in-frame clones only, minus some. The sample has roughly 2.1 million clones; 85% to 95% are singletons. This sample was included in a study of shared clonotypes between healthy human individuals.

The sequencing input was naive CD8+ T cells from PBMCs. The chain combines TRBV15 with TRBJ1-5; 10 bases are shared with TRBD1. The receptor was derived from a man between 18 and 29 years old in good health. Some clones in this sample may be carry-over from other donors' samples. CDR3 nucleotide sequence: TGTGCCACCAGCAGAAGCCGACAGGGGGCTCTAGGGCAGCCCCAGCATTTT. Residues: CATSRSRQGALGQPQHF.